The entry below describes one T cell receptor beta chain. The CDR3 does not end in the conserved phenylalanine or tryptophan, so this is likely a read error. The V and J ends lost 6 bases and 0 bases respectively, with 12 bases between them. The CDR3 is 15 amino acids. Germline-derived CDR1 and CDR2 are MNHNS and SASEGT. This entry is derived from a study of T-cell reconstitution after alpha-beta-depleted transplantation in children. Unique molecular identifiers were used in preparing the TCRbeta library. Via MiXCR, TCRdb re-called the PCR reads, giving one row per CDR3 protein. The sample lists a few hundred thousand distinct CDR3 sequences, around 13% occurring once.

The chain is built from TRBV6-1 and TRBJ2-1; D not resolved. The sequencing here drew on PBMCs from the stem cell graft donor, taken from the stem cell graft. The source is a human donor who donated a stem cell graft to a child with combined immunodeficiency. The CDR3 coding sequence is TGTGCCAGCAGATCGAGACTCAGCTCCTACAATGAGCAGTTCTGC. This codes for CASRSRLSSYNEQFC.